This T cell receptor (beta chain) was sequenced for a study of STAT3 mutations in large granular lymphocyte leukemia. Across the study: Among longitudinally sequenced T-LGLL patients, roughly half had canonical activating STAT3 mutations detected.

Profiling relied on immunoSEQ multiplex PCR, and the TCRdb table lists in-frame clones only, not all of them. In the table there are 2,000 or so clones, around 67% of which are singletons. General study results and limits: Persisting codominant clonotypes may have hidden a small pathogenic clone. Every T-cell large granular lymphocyte leukemia patient had at least one immunodominant TCR beta clonotype. Sampling intervals varied between patients and samples.

Notes on this clone: What it recognizes is unknown.

The CDR3 has 14 amino acids. V lost 3 bases to trimming and J lost 5 bases; unmatched junction nucleotides: 6. The germline CDR1 and CDR2 sequences are SGHRS and YFSETQ. V and J are TRBV5-1 and TRBJ2-7; 9 bases map to TRBD1. The sample consisted of peripheral blood mononuclear cells. The receptor was derived from a man in his sixties with T-cell large granular lymphocyte leukemia. Some clones in this sample may be carry-over from other donors' samples. CDR3 nucleotide sequence: TGCGCCAGCAGCTCCGGGACAGGGACCCACGAGCAGTACTTC. Translated: CASSSGTGTHEQYF.